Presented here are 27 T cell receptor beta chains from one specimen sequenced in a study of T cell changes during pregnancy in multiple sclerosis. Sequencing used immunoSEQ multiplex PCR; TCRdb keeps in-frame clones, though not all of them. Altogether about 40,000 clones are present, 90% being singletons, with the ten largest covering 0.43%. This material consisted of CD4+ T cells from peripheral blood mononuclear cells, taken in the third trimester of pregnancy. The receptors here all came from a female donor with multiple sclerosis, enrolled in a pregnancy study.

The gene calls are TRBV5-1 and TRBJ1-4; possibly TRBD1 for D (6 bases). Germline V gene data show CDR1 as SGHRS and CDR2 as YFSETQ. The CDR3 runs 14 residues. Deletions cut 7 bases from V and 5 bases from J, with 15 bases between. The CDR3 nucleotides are TGCGCCAGCCGAGAACAGGGACTAAATGAAAAACTGTTTTTT. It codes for CASREQGLNEKLFF.

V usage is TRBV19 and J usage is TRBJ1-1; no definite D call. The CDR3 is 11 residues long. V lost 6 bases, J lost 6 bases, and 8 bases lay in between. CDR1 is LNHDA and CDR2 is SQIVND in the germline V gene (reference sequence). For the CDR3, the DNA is TGTGCCAGTAGCGCTAGCGCTGAAGCTTTCTTT. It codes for CASSASAEAFF. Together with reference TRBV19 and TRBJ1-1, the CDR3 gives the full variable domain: DGGITQSPKYLFRKEGQNVTLSCEQNLNHDAMYWYRQDPGQGLRLIYYSQIVNDFQKGDIAEGYSVSREKKESFPLTVTSAQKNPTAFYLCASSASAEAFFGQGTRLTVV.

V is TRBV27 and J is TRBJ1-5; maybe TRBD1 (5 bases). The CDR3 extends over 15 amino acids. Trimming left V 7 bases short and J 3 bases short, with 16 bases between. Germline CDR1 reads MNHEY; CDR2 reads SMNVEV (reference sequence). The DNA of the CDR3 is TGTGCCAGCACCCCCCGGGGGAAGTCCAATCAGCCCCAGCATTTT. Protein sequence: CASTPRGKSNQPQHF.

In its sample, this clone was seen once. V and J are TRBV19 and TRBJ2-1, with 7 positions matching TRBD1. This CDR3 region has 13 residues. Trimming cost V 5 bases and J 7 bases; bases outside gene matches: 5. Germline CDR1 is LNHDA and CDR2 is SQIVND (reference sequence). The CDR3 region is CASSWAGGNEQFF. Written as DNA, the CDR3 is TGTGCCAGTAGTTGGGCAGGGGGAAATGAGCAGTTCTTC.

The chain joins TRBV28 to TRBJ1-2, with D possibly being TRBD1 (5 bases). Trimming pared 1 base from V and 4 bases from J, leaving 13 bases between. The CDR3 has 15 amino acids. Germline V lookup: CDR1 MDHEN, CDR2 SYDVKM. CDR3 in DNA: TGTGCCAGCAGTTTATATACGGGGGTCCGCTATGGCTACACCTTC. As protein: CASSLYTGVRYGYTF.

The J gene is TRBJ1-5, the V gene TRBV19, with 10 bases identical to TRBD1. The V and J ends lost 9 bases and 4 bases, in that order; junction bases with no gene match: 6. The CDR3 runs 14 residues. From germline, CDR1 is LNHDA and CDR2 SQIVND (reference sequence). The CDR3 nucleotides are TGTGCCAGCCAGACGGGACAGGGGAATCAGCCCCAGCATTTT. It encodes CASQTGQGNQPQHF.

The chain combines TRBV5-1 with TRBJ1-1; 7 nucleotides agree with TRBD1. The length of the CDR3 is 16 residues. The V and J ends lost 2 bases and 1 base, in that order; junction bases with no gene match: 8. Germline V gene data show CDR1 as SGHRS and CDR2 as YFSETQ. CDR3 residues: CASSFKTGAGNTEAFF. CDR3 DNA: TGCGCCAGCAGCTTCAAAACAGGGGCAGGGAACACTGAAGCTTTCTTT.

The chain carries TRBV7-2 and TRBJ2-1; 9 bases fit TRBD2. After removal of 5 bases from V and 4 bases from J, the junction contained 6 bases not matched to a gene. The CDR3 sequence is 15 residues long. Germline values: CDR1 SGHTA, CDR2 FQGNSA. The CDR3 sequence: CASSGPGLAYNEQFF. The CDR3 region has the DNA TGTGCCAGCAGCGGCCCGGGACTAGCATACAATGAGCAGTTCTTC.

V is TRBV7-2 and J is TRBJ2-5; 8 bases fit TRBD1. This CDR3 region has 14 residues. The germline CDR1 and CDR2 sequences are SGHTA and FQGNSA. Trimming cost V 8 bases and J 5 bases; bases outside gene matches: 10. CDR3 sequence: CASGRQGALETQYF. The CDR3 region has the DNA TGTGCCAGCGGGCGTCAGGGGGCGTTGGAGACCCAGTACTTC.

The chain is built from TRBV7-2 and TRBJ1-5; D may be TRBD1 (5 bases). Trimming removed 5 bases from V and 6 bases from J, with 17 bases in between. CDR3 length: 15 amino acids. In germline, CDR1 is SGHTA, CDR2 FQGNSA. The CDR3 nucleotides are TGTGCCAGCAGCGCTCAGAGTGGAGGGGCTCAGCCCCAGCATTTT. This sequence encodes CASSAQSGGAQPQHF.

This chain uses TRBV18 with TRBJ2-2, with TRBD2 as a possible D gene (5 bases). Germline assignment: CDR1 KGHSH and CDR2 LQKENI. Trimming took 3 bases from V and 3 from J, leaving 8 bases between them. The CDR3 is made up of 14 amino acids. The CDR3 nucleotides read TGTGCCAGCTCACCCGGAGGATACACCGGGGAGCTGTTTTTT. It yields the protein CASSPGGYTGELFF.

CDR3 sequence: CASSLSLAGVSGELFF. CDR3 bases: TGTGCCAGCAGTTTAAGTTTAGCGGGAGTCTCCGGGGAGCTGTTTTTT. The rearrangement links TRBV28 to TRBJ2-2; 9 bases align to TRBD2. Germline V lookup: CDR1 MDHEN, CDR2 SYDVKM. V gave up 2 bases and J gave up 6 bases; unmatched junction bases: 7. The CDR3 has 16 residues.

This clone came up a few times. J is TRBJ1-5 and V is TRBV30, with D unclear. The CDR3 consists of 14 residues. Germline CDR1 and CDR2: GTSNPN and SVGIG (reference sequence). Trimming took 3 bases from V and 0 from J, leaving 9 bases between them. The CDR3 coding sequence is TGTGCCTGGAGCTCAGGTCATAGCAATCAGCCCCAGCATTTT. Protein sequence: CAWSSGHSNQPQHF.

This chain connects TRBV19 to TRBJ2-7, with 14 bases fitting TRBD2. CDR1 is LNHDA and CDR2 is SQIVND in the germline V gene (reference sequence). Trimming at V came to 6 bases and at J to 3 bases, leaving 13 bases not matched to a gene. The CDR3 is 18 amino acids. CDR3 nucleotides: TGTGCCAGTAGCCCGGGACTAGCGGGAGCGTATTTGGGCTACGAGCAGTACTTC. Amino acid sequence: CASSPGLAGAYLGYEQYF.

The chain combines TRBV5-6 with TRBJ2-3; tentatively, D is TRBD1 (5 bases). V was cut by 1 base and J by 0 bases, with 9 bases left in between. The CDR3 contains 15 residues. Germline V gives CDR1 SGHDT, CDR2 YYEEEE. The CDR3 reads CASSLRGTSTDTQYF. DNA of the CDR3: TGTGCCAGCAGCTTGAGGGGCACTAGCACAGATACGCAGTATTTT.

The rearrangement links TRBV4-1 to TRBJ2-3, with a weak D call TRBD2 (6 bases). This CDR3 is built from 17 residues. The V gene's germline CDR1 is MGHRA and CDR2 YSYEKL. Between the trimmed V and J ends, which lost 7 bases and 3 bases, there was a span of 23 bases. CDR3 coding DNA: TGCGCCAGCATGGCCTCGCCGAGCGGGCCCTTTACAGATACGCAGTATTTT. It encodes CASMASPSGPFTDTQYF.

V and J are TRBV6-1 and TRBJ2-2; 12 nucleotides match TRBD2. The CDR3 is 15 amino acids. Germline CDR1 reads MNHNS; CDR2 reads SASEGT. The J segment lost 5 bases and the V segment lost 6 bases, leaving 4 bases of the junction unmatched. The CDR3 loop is CASSHTSGRTGELFF. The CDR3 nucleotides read TGTGCCAGCAGCCATACTAGCGGGAGGACCGGGGAGCTGTTTTTT.

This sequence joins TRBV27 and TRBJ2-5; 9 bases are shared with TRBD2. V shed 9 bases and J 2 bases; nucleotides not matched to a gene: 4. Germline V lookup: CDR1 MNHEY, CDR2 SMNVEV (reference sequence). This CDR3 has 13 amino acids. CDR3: CASRLAVQETQYF. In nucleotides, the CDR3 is TGTGCCAGTCGACTAGCGGTACAAGAGACCCAGTACTTC.

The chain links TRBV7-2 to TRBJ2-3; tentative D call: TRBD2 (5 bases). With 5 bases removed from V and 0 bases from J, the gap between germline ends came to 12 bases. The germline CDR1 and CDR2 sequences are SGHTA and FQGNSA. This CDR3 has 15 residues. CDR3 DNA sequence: TGTGCCAGCAGCCCCGGTGGACTCAGCACAGATACGCAGTATTTT. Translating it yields CASSPGGLSTDTQYF.

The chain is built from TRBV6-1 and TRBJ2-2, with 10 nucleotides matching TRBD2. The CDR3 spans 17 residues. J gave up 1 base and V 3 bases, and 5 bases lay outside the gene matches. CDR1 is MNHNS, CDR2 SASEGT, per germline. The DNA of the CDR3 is TGTGCCAGCAGTGATTTTGGACTAGCGGAGAACACCGGGGAGCTGTTTTTT. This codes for CASSDFGLAENTGELFF.

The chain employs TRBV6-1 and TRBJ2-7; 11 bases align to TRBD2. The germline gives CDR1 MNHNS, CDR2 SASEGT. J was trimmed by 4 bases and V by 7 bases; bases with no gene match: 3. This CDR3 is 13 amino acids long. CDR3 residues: CASNSGRGYEQYF. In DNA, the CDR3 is TGTGCCAGCAATAGCGGGAGGGGGTACGAGCAGTACTTC.

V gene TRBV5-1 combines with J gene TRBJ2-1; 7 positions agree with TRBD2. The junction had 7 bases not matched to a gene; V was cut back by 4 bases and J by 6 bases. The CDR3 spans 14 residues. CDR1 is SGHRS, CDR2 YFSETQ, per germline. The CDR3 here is CASSPGGGGNEQFF. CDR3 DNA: TGCGCCAGCAGCCCCGGTGGGGGGGGCAATGAGCAGTTCTTC.

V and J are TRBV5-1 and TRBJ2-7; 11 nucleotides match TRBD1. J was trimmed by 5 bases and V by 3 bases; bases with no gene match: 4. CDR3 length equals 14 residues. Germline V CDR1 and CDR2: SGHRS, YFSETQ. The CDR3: CASSWTGGRDEQYF. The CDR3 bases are TGCGCCAGCAGCTGGACAGGGGGCAGGGACGAGCAGTACTTC.

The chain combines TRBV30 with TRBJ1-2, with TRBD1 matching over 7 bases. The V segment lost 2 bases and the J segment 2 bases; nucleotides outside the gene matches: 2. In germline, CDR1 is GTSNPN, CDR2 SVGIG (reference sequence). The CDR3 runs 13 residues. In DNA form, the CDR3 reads TGTGCCTGGAGTTCCAGGGGGAACTATGGCTACACCTTC. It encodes CAWSSRGNYGYTF.

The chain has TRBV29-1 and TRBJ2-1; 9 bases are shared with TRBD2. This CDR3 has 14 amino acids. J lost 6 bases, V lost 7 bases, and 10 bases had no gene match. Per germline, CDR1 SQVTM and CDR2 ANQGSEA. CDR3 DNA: TGCAGCGCCTCGATAGCGGGAGTGGGCAATGAGCAGTTCTTC. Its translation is CSASIAGVGNEQFF.

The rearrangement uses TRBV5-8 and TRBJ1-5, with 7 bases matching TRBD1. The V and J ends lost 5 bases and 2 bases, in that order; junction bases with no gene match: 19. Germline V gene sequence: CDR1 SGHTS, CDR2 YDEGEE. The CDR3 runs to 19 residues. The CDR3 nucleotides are TGTGCCAGCAGTCACACCTTTTCAGGGGGTGGACGACGCAATCAGCCCCAGCATTTT. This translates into CASSHTFSGGGRRNQPQHF.

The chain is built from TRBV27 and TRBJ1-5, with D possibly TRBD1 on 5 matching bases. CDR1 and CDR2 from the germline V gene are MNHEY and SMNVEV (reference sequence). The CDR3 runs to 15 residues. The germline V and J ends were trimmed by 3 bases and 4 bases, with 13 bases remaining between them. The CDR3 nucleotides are TGTGCCAGCAGTTTGGGAGGGGCCAGAAATCAGCCCCAGCATTTT. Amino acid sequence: CASSLGGARNQPQHF.